This T cell receptor (beta chain) was identified in a study of cytomegalovirus exposure and HLA in healthy donors (dated by TCRdb to 2015 to 2018). Regarding the complete study: According to an earlier analysis of 587 of the donors, roughly 180 million T cells yielded 90 million to 130 million unique TCR beta sequences and approximately 300 Gb of sequence data. Roughly 310 gigabases of sequencing data and approximately 85 million unique TCR sequences were included in an early release covering around 600 HLA-typed donors. Among the roughly 400 genotyped donors, around 81% belonged to the genetic ancestry cluster associated with self-reported Caucasian donors. The study was designed to test whether signatures of past pathogen exposure could be identified by cataloging public T cell receptors. The T cell repertoires of 666 subjects were profiled by immunosequencing and related to cytomegalovirus serostatus. A separate validation cohort of over 95 different subjects was used in addition to the roughly 670-subject first cohort. To predict cytomegalovirus infection status, the study brought together high-throughput TCR immunosequencing, statistical association of individual TCRs with disease status, and machine learning. In a later analysis, previously published TCR beta repertoires from hundreds of donors were re-analyzed and high-resolution HLA genotyping was added so that TCR occurrence patterns could be studied. In the later analysis, no new phenotypic data were used to find candidate immune exposures; instead, reliance was placed on TCR beta sequences and their occurrence across donors. An earlier analysis of some 500 of the donors applied high-throughput TCR beta sequencing to assess whether each TCR beta V gene segment acted as functional or pseudogenic. Donor age, sex, ethnicity and CMV serostatus were compiled alongside the repertoire data. Genome-wide SNP genotypes for about 65% of the roughly 700 donors were used in a later genetic analysis, which treated that subset as a discovery cohort. All discovery cohort repertoires had been generated on a single sequencing platform. Class I and class II HLA loci were covered by the typing at four-digit resolution. Typing coverage differed by locus: A, B, C, DRB1 and DQB1 were typed in roughly 620-630 donors, DQA1 in 522, DPA1 in roughly 590, and DPB1 in just under 480. About five DR-DQ haplotypes were handled as single units for association and clustering, since linkage in the cohort was strong. On average, over 200,000 unique TCR beta nucleotide sequences were sequenced per donor among about 400 genotyped donors of the cohort, with about 19% of those sequences being non-productive.

The study at large found these results: In a later genetic analysis, a missense DCLRE1C variant was associated with V-gene and J-gene trimming of TCR beta chains, and the association was replicated in an independent cohort. CMV serostatus was the only immune exposure information available for the cohort. In both the original and validation cohorts, the classifier was reported to diagnose cytomegalovirus status with high specificity and sensitivity. A further reported finding was that TCR beta sequences accurately predicted the HLA-A and HLA-B alleles for most subjects in the first cohort. A later genetic analysis reported fewer N-insertions in productive TCRs among donors in an Asian-associated ancestry cluster than the roughly 650-donor mean. Sequencing depth was assumed to be roughly uniform across donors in the presence/absence analyses, though that assumption may not hold. It was suggested by the authors that the approach could potentially be generalized to other disease states and immunological phenotypes. Most CMV-associated TCR beta chains appeared to be HLA-restricted in a later analysis, and the HLA associations seemed to be driven largely by CMV exposure. The study listed around 160 TCR beta chains as associated with cytomegalovirus. When HLA alleles, especially DR and DQ, strongly co-occurred, TCR associations were difficult to assign to individual alleles. In vitro tests confirmed that a few of the cytomegalovirus-associated TCR beta chains recognize cytomegalovirus antigens. A later analysis found that TCR association rates varied across HLA loci, with DRB1 alleles showing the most associated TCRs and HLA-C alleles the fewest. In an earlier analysis of around 600 of the donors, most TCR beta V segments were observed in productive rearrangements about 90% or about 30% of the time, broadly matching IMGT annotations. Some 16 rarely observed V segments, including chromosome 9 orphons, were excluded from the earlier analysis of several hundred of the donors because counts were too low. Specific HLA alleles were associated with 15,000 to 20,000 TCR beta sequences at a false discovery rate of 0.05 in a later analysis. A later analysis found that HLA-associated TCR beta chains were more clonally expanded and had lower generation probabilities than equally common non-associated chains. Linkage disequilibrium might explain the correlated functional status among segregating V segments, but an unknown experimental factor could not be ruled out. HLA typing was unavailable for some donors at each locus, so association tests used only the typed subset. In a later analysis, several top co-occurrence clusters were reported to appear linked to parvovirus B19, influenza, CMV and Epstein-Barr virus. The 87-base-pair reads could not distinguish some IMGT-functional V segments, including TRBV6-2 and TRBV6-3, so those segments were excluded. The cohort was sequenced for TCR beta chains only, and without alpha or paired-chain data the features that could be detected were limited. A group of highly shared sequence variants was considered likely to be a technical artifact of the sequencing pipeline. Across donors, most TCR sequences were observed very rarely, whereas some public TCRs were present in many individuals.

The trim is 3 bases for V and 1 base for J, with a gap of 7 bases between the germline ends. As encoded in the germline V gene, CDR1 is SGHRS while CDR2 is YFSETQ. From the cysteine up to the phenylalanine, the CDR3 has a length of 13 residues. The only DNA kept is the CDR3, 39 bases in frame from the first base. In the case of this clone: There is no known antigen for this receptor.

The library was prepared using the immunoSEQ multiplex PCR assay. For the multiplex PCR, a mixture combining 60 forward primers for TCR Vbeta segments and 13 reverse primers for TCR Jbeta segments was used. A multiplex PCR assay on genomic DNA amplified the CDR3 region of rearranged TCR beta genes. The Illumina HiSeq System was used to sequence the amplified TCR beta libraries as 87-base-pair reads. From the authors' description of their analysis: Across the roughly 600 repertoires, a later analysis counted some 80 million unique TCR beta chains, roughly 11 million of which were shared by at least two donors. Raw reads were error-corrected and collapsed into unique sequences by a nearest-neighbor algorithm in which closely related sequences were merged to remove PCR and sequencing errors. Alignment of CDR3 sequences to IMGT reference sequences was used to assign V, D and J gene segments. For a sequence to be retained, a match of at least six nucleotides to both a V gene segment and a J gene segment was required. Rearrangements were called productive when the CDR3 lacked stop codons and stayed in frame with V and J; all others were non-productive. Following IMGT convention, CDR3 was defined as the stretch from the second conserved V-encoded cysteine to the conserved J-encoded phenylalanine. In an earlier analysis of more than 550 of the donors, sequences lacking an unambiguous match to a single V gene segment were excluded. An earlier analysis of a few hundred of the donors called V segments functional above 56.7% productive rearrangements and segregating when the between-donor standard deviation exceeded 5%. A statistical classification framework was built for diagnosing cytomegalovirus status from the catalog of TCR beta chain sequences. In a later analysis, V and J genes were assigned by comparing TCR nucleotide sequences against IMGT/GENE-DB human TR gene sequences. The TCRdist pipeline was used in a later analysis to assign CDR3 sequences and most-parsimonious VDJ recombination scenarios. A later analysis defined each TCR beta chain by its CDR3 amino acid sequence plus V-gene family, and excluded reads lacking a unique V-gene family. As a way to deal with suspected cross-contamination and a sequencing artifact, a later analysis dropped 500 to 700 nucleotide sequences that were highly shared and had low generation probability. In a later analysis, a clonal expansion index for each public chain was calculated from normalized within-repertoire ranks of inferred template counts. A later analysis computed generation probabilities with a VDJ recombination model fitted to out-of-frame rearrangements, and checked the results against IGoR. A later analysis scored TCR-TCR, TCR-HLA and TCR-CMV co-occurrence with hypergeometric tests, applying a repertoire-size bias correction to TCR pairs. To estimate false discovery rates, a later analysis permuted the HLA or CMV assignments 20 times. In a later analysis, co-occurring TCRs were grouped with DBSCAN, and TCRdist sequence similarity was added when clustering was performed within HLA-allele-positive subsets. Repertoires with fewer than 30,000 or more than 120,000 public chains, plus five repertoires with anomalous nucleotide sharing, were excluded from co-occurrence clustering. In its TCRdb copy, this immuneACCESS table keeps in-frame sequences only and misses some clones. Where compared with another copy, unresolved V genes explain less than half of these, and the others have no known cause. V and J calls and clone size come straight from that table; D and trimming were deduced from the DNA. This sample's clone table shows roughly 120,000 clones. Of the sample, 2% to 2.5% is held by the ten largest clones.

The cohort comprised under 700 healthy bone marrow donors. All cohort members were sampled while nominally healthy, although unrecorded immune exposures were likely present. The donor tested CMV seronegative and was one of the 352 seronegative cohort members. Each donor provided a peripheral blood sample, and peripheral blood mononuclear cells were used for TCR beta sequencing. The Qiagen DNeasy Blood Extraction Kit was used to extract genomic DNA from the blood cell samples. The chain couples TRBV5-1 to TRBJ2-5, and possibly TRBD1, on 6 matching bases. Sequencing input: PBMCs. The origin of this receptor is a man aged 35 to 55 in good health and CMV-seronegative. In nucleotides, the sequence is TGCGCCAGCAGCTGGACAGCCCAAGAGACCCAGTACTTC. This yields the protein CASSWTAQETQYF.